One T cell receptor beta chain is described in this entry. The entry originates in a study of control samples from healthy donors and cancer patients. With 2 bases removed from V and 0 bases from J, the gap between germline ends came to 13 bases. The germline gives CDR1 SGHNT, CDR2 YYREEE (reference sequence). The CDR3 is 16 amino acids. TCRdb's copy holds only in-frame clones and misses some; the assay was immunoSEQ multiplex PCR. Counted here are 70,000 or so clones, about 87% occurring once; the ten biggest clones make up 25% to 35%. The sequence derives from a man aged 45-60 years in good health. The sample comprised blood. V and J are TRBV5-4 and TRBJ2-3; D may be TRBD1 (5 bases). The CDR3 bases are TGTGCCAGCAGCTTTGAACGGCGGACAAGCACAGATACGCAGTATTTT. Encoded protein: CASSFERRTSTDTQYF.